This T cell receptor (beta chain) was captured in a study of cytomegalovirus exposure and HLA in healthy donors (dated by TCRdb to the late 2010s). Background for the entire study: An earlier analysis of about 560 of the donors reported 276 Gb of sequence data and roughly 120 million unique TCR beta sequences obtained from about 179 million T cells. An early release that covered some 640 HLA-typed donors contained approximately 300 gigabases of sequencing data and 75 million to 100 million unique TCR sequences. The genetic ancestry cluster associated with self-reported Caucasian donors included roughly four fifths of the approximately 430 genotyped donors. The study was designed to test whether signatures of past pathogen exposure could be identified by cataloging public T cell receptors. The study profiled the T cell repertoires of hundreds of subjects by immunosequencing and related them to cytomegalovirus serostatus. In addition to the first cohort of around 670 subjects, a separate validation cohort of 120 different subjects was used. To predict cytomegalovirus infection status, the study brought together high-throughput TCR immunosequencing, statistical association of individual TCRs with disease status, and machine learning. To study patterns of TCR occurrence, a later analysis re-analyzed previously published TCR beta repertoires from around 700 donors and added high-resolution HLA genotyping. In the later analysis, no new phenotypic data were used to find candidate immune exposures; instead, reliance was placed on TCR beta sequences and their occurrence across donors. An earlier analysis of nearly 600 of the donors applied high-throughput TCR beta sequencing to assess whether each TCR beta V gene segment acted as functional or pseudogenic. Donor age, sex, ethnicity and CMV serostatus were collected together with the repertoire data. In a later genetic analysis, genome-wide SNP genotypes for about three fifths of the 666 donors were used, and that subset was treated as a discovery cohort. All discovery cohort repertoires had been generated using a single sequencing platform. HLA typing covered class I and class II loci at four-digit resolution. The number of donors typed differed by locus, with roughly 620-630 for A, B, C, DRB1 and DQB1, about 500 for DQA1, some 570 for DPA1, and some 440 for DPB1. Because of strong linkage in the cohort, roughly five DR-DQ haplotypes were treated as single units for association and clustering. On average, 235,054 unique TCR beta nucleotide sequences were sequenced per donor among 398 genotyped donors of the cohort, with about 17% of those sequences being non-productive. What the authors observed across the whole study: Most TCR sequences were seen in very few donors, while some public TCRs were found in many individuals. The presence/absence analyses assumed that sequencing depth was roughly uniform across donors, and that assumption may not be true. In a later analysis, HLA-associated TCR beta chains showed more clonal expansion and lower generation probabilities than non-associated chains that were equally common. CMV serostatus was the only immune exposure information available for the cohort. According to a later genetic analysis, donors in an Asian-associated ancestry cluster had fewer N-insertions in productive TCRs than the roughly 700-donor mean. Strong co-occurrence of HLA alleles, especially DR and DQ, made assigning TCR associations to individual alleles difficult. In an earlier analysis of more than 450 of the donors, most TCR beta V segments were observed in productive rearrangements about 90% or about 30% of the time, broadly matching IMGT annotations. In a later analysis, TCR association rates were found to vary across HLA loci, with the most associated TCRs seen for DRB1 alleles and the fewest for HLA-C alleles. Because HLA typing was unavailable for some donors at each locus, only the typed subset was used in association tests. The 87-base-pair reads could not distinguish some IMGT-functional V segments, including TRBV6-2 and TRBV6-3, so those segments were excluded. Because counts were too low, approximately 18 rarely observed V segments, including chromosome 9 orphons, were excluded from the earlier analysis of some 590 of the donors. Correlated functional status among segregating V segments might reflect linkage disequilibrium, but an unknown experimental factor could not be ruled out. At a false discovery rate of 0.05, a later analysis linked 16,000 or so TCR beta sequences to specific HLA alleles. A few of the identified cytomegalovirus-associated TCR beta chains were confirmed in vitro to be specific for cytomegalovirus antigens. A further reported finding was that TCR beta sequences accurately predicted the HLA-A and HLA-B alleles for most subjects in the first cohort. According to a later analysis, most CMV-associated TCR beta chains appeared to be HLA-restricted, and the HLA associations seemed to be driven largely by CMV exposure. According to a later analysis, parvovirus B19, influenza, CMV and Epstein-Barr virus appeared linked to several top co-occurrence clusters. The classifier was reported to diagnose cytomegalovirus status with high specificity and sensitivity in both the original and validation cohorts. The sequencing pipeline was judged likely to have produced a cluster of highly shared sequence variants as a technical artifact. The cohort was sequenced for TCR beta chains only, and without alpha or paired-chain data the features that could be detected were limited. According to the authors, the approach could potentially be generalized to other disease states and immunological phenotypes. A total of 150 or so TCR beta chains were listed by the study as associated with cytomegalovirus. A later genetic analysis associated a missense DCLRE1C variant with V-gene and J-gene trimming of TCR beta chains, and an independent cohort replicated the association.

V and J are trimmed by 0 bases and 7 bases, and the gene matches miss 11 bases of the junction. For CDR1 and CDR2, the germline V gene lists SGDLS and YYNGEE. The CDR3 holds 18 amino acids from the cysteine to the phenylalanine. Only the CDR3 part of the read is kept: 54 bases, read in frame from the first base. To prepare the library, the immunoSEQ multiplex PCR assay was applied. For the multiplex PCR, a mixture combining 60 forward primers for TCR Vbeta segments and 13 reverse primers for TCR Jbeta segments was used. Amplification of the CDR3 region of rearranged TCR beta genes was performed with a multiplex PCR assay on genomic DNA. The Illumina HiSeq System was used to sequence the amplified TCR beta libraries as 87-base-pair reads. The study's processing was this. In a later analysis, tens of millions of unique TCR beta chains were counted across the 500 to 700 repertoires, and roughly 11 million of these chains were shared by at least two donors. To remove PCR and sequencing errors, raw reads were error-corrected and collapsed into unique sequences using a nearest-neighbor algorithm that merged closely related sequences. V, D and J gene segments were assigned by aligning CDR3 sequences to IMGT reference sequences. For a sequence to be retained, at least a six-nucleotide match to both a V gene segment and a J gene segment was required. Rearrangements were classified as productive when the CDR3 lacked stop codons and remained in frame with V and J, and all other rearrangements were classified as non-productive. CDR3 was defined by IMGT convention, running from the second conserved V-encoded cysteine to the conserved J-encoded phenylalanine. The earlier analysis of approximately 500 of the donors excluded sequences that lacked an unambiguous match to a single V gene segment. An earlier analysis of just under 600 of the donors called V segments functional above 56.7% productive rearrangements and segregating when the between-donor standard deviation exceeded 5%. A statistical classification framework was built for diagnosing cytomegalovirus status from the catalog of TCR beta chain sequences. In a later analysis, TCR nucleotide sequences were compared against IMGT/GENE-DB human TR gene sequences so that V and J genes could be assigned. The TCRdist pipeline was used in a later analysis to assign CDR3 sequences and most-parsimonious VDJ recombination scenarios. In a later analysis, every TCR beta chain was defined by the combination of its CDR3 amino acid sequence and its V-gene family, and reads without a unique V-gene family were dropped. In a later analysis, 450 to 600 highly shared, low-generation-probability nucleotide sequences were removed to address suspected cross-contamination and a sequencing artifact. A later analysis calculated a clonal expansion index for each public chain from normalized within-repertoire ranks of inferred template counts. In a later analysis, generation probabilities were computed with a VDJ recombination model fitted to out-of-frame rearrangements, and the resulting probabilities were checked against IGoR. Hypergeometric tests were used in a later analysis to score TCR-TCR, TCR-HLA and TCR-CMV co-occurrence, with a repertoire-size bias correction applied to the TCR pairs. In a later analysis, false discovery rates were estimated by permuting HLA or CMV assignments 20 times. A later analysis grouped co-occurring TCRs with DBSCAN, adding TCRdist sequence similarity when clustering within HLA-allele-positive subsets. Repertoires with fewer than 30,000 or more than 120,000 public chains, plus five repertoires with anomalous nucleotide sharing, were excluded from co-occurrence clustering. Sourced from immuneACCESS, this table was stored by TCRdb with only in-frame sequences that have V and J called. A share of the clones is absent; for the studies checked, an unresolved V gene accounts for under half, and the remainder has no known explanation. That table gives V, J and clone size, and the DNA gave D and trimming. This sample gives 170,000 or so clones in total; around four fifths of them show up just once. The leading ten clones occupy approximately 3.7% of the sample.

This clone was observed once. Its recognized antigen is unknown. Base quality data are lacking; no much larger clone is found one base away. The cohort consisted of fewer than 700 healthy bone marrow donors. At the time of sampling, every cohort member was nominally healthy, though immune exposures that went unrecorded were likely present. The donor tested CMV seropositive, placing the donor among the approximately 290 seropositive members of the cohort. A peripheral blood sample was provided by each donor, and peripheral blood mononuclear cells were used for TCR beta sequencing. The Qiagen DNeasy Blood Extraction Kit was used to extract genomic DNA from the blood cell samples.

This clonotype was obtained from a woman in her fifties or sixties in good health and CMV-seropositive. The sample comprised PBMCs. The rearrangement combines TRBV9 with TRBJ2-2, and 11 junctional nucleotides match TRBD2. The DNA sequence follows: TGTGCCAGCAGCGTAGTTACTAGCGGGAGAGTCGGGAACGGGGAGCTGTTTTTT. It is translated as CASSVVTSGRVGNGELFF.